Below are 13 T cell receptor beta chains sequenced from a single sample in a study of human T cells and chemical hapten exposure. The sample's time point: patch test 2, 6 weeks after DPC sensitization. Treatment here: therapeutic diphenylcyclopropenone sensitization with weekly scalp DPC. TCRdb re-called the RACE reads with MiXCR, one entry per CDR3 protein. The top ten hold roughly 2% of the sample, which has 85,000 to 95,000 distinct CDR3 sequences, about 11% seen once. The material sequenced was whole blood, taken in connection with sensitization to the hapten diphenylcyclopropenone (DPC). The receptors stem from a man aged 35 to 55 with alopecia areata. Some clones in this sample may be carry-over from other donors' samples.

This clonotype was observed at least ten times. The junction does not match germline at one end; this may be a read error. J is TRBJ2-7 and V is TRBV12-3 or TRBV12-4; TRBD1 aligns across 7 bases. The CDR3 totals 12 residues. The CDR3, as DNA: TGTGCCAGCAGCCGCAGCGCCGGGACAGCAAACTTC. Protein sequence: CASSRSAGTANF.

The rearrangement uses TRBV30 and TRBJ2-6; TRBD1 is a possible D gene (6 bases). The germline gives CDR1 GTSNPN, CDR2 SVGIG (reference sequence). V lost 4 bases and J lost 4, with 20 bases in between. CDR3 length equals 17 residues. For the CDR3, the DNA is TGTGCCTGGACGGAGCAGGGGCGTAGTCTCGGGGCCAACGTCCTGACTTTC. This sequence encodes CAWTEQGRSLGANVLTF.

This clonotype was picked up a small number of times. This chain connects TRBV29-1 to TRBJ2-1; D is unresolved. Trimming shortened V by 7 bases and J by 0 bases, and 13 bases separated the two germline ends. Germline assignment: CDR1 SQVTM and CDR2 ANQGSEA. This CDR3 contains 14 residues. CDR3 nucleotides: TGCAGCGCAGGTTCGGAGAGCTCCTACAATGAGCAGTTCTTC. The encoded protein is CSAGSESSYNEQFF.

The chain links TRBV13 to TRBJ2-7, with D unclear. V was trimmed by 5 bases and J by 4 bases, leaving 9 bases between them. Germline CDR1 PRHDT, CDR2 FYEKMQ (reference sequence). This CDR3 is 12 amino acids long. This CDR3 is CASSQGPYEQYV. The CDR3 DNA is TGTGCCAGCAGCCAAGGCCCATACGAGCAGTACGTC.

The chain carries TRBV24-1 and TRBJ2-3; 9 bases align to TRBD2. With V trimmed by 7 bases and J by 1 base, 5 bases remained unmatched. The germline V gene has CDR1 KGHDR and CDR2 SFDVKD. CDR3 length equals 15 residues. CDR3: CATSVAGAGTDTQYF. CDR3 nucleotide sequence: TGTGCCACCAGCGTAGCGGGAGCGGGCACAGATACGCAGTATTTT.

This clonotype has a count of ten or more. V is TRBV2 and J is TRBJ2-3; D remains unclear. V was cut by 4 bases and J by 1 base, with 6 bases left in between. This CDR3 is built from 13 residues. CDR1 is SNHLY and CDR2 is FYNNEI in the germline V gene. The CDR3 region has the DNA TGTGCCAGCAGTGGTCTTGGCACAGATACGCAGTATTTT. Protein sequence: CASSGLGTDTQYF.

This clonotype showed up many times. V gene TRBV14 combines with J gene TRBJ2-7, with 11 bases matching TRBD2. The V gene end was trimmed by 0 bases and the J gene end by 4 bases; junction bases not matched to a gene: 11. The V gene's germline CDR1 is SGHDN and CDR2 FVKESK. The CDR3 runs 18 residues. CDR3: CASSQDPDSSGRLYEQYV. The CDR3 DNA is TGTGCCAGCAGCCAAGATCCCGATTCTAGCGGGAGGCTGTACGAGCAGTACGTC.

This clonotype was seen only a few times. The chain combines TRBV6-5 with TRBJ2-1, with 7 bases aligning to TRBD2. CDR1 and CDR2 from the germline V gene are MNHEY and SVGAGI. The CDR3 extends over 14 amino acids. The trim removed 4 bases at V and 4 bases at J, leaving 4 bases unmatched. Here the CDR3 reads CASSWRERYNEQFF. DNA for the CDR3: TGTGCCAGCAGTTGGCGGGAGCGGTACAATGAGCAGTTCTTC.

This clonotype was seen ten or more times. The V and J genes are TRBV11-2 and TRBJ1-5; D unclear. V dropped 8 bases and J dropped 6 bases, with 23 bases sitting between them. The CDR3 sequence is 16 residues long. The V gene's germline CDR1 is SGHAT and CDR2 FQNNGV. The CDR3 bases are TGTGCCAGCCTGCCCCAGGAGGGCGGGAGTGGTCAGCCCCAGCATTTT. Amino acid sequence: CASLPQEGGSGQPQHF.

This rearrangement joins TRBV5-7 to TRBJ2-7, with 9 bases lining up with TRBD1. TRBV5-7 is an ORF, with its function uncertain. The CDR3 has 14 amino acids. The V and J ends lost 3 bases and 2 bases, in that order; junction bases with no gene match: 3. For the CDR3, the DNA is TGTGCCAGCAGCTGGGACAGGGAGACCTACGAGCAGTACGTC. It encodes CASSWDRETYEQYV.

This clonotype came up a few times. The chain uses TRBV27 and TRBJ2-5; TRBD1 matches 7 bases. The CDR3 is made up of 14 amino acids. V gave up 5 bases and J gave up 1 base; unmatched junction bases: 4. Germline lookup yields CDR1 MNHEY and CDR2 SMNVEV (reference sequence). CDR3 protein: CASSPNRGQETQYF. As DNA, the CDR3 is TGTGCCAGCAGTCCAAACAGGGGCCAAGAGACCCAGTACTTC.

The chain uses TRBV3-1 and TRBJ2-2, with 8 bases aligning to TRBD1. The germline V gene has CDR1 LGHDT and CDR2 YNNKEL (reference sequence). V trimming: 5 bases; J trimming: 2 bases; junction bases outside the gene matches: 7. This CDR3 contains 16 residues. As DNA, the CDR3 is TGTGCCAGCAGCTCGCCCAGGGGGCGAAACACCGGGGAGCTGTTTTTT. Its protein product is CASSSPRGRNTGELFF.

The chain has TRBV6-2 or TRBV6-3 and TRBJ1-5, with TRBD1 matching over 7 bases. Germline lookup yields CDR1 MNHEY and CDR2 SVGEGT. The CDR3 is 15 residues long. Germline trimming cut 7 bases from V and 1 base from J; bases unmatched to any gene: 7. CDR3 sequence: CASIPRGSSNQPQHF. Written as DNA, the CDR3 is TGTGCCAGCATTCCCAGGGGGAGCAGCAATCAGCCCCAGCATTTT.